This T cell receptor beta chain appears in the sequencing data of a study of T cell changes during pregnancy in multiple sclerosis. Sequencing used immunoSEQ multiplex PCR; TCRdb keeps in-frame clones, though not all of them. Of tens of thousands of clones in the sample, over 80% were seen once. Germline lookup yields CDR1 SGDLS and CDR2 YYNGEE. This CDR3 region has 17 residues. With 3 bases clipped from V and 6 bases from J, the junction kept 15 bases outside the gene matches. This clonotype was sampled from a female donor with multiple sclerosis, enrolled in a pregnancy study. The rearrangement joins TRBV9 to TRBJ2-3; TRBD2 matches 8 bases. Sample: CD4+ T cells from peripheral blood mononuclear cells, taken after pregnancy. In nucleotides, the CDR3 is TGTGCCAGCAGCGGACGACAATGGGCTAGCGGGCTCGATACGCAGTATTTT. Protein sequence: CASSGRQWASGLDTQYF.